This T cell receptor beta chain was obtained from a study of cytomegalovirus exposure and HLA in healthy donors. Study-level points and caveats: Differences between HLA loci emerged in a later analysis of TCR association rates, with DRB1 most and HLA-C fewest. For most TCR sequences rarity was the rule, although some public TCRs occurred in many donors.

Use of 60 Vbeta and 13 Jbeta primers characterized the PCR. Data came from immunoSEQ multiplex PCR; TCRdb stores just in-frame clones and leaves some out. The sample includes about 180,000 clones, 77% of them seen just once. V was clipped by 4 bases and J by 6 bases; unmatched bases: 5. The CDR3 consists of 15 residues. The germline gives CDR1 SNHLY, CDR2 FYNNEI. Note on this clone: Its antigen is unknown.

The TCR was taken from a man aged 18-30 years in good health and CMV-seronegative. V is TRBV2 and J is TRBJ2-2; 10 nucleotides align to TRBD1. The specimen sequenced was PBMCs. Here the CDR3 DNA reads TGTGCCAGCAGTGGGGGACAGGGGTTACCCGGGGAGCTGTTTTTT. Its protein product is CASSGGQGLPGELFF.